What follows describes a single T cell receptor beta chain. It lacks a known antigen. Base quality data are lacking; no much larger clone is found one base away. Other DNA sequences in the same sample also yield this CDR3. The germline V gene provides CDR1 SGHTA and CDR2 FQGNSA. Cut back by 3 bases and 0 bases, the V and J ends lie 6 bases apart. The CDR3, from cysteine to phenylalanine, totals 13 residues. The DNA shown is the 39-base CDR3, in frame from base 1. The time point label of this sample denotes: cycle 2 day 1 (C2D1) of nivolumab. All trial patients had relapsed after autologous stem cell transplantation, with cohorts A, B and C differing in prior brentuximab vedotin exposure. The trial cohort included around 60 patients with relapsed/refractory classical Hodgkin lymphoma, and each patient had a best overall response of complete response, partial response or progressive disease. In the multi-cohort phase II CheckMate 205 trial, trial patients received single-agent nivolumab. An independent review committee assessed best overall response by applying the 2007 International Working Group response criteria. Trial PBMCs were obtained immediately prior to nivolumab initiation (C1D1) and on therapy at cycle 2 day 1 and cycle 4 day 1. After peripheral blood was drawn into 8 mL Vacutainer Cell Preparation Tubes, PBMCs were isolated by centrifugation and then cryopreserved.

Genomic DNA was isolated using the Qiagen DNeasy kit from unsorted PBMCs as well as from negatively selected CD4+ and CD8+ fractions. Using primers that anneal to V and J segments, immunoSEQ multiplex PCR amplified the TCR beta CDR3 regions. A synthetic immune receptor repertoire was used to minimize amplification bias, and any remaining bias was removed computationally after sequencing. In the authors' own workflow: Repertoire diversity was quantified as the Shannon entropy index using custom Python scripts. The unsorted, CD4+ and CD8+ repertoires were each analyzed separately, with the exception of combined analyses, where CD4+ and CD8+ sequences were merged in silico. Clonal expansion was defined as at least a 2-fold frequency increase after treatment relative to C1D1, with a pseudocount of 0.5 for undetected baseline clones. Singleton clones were defined as clones with 0 or 1 copy at C1D1, and non-singleton clones were defined as clones with 2 or more copies. Clones expanded in unsorted samples were assigned a CD4+, CD8+ or unknown annotation through matching of protein sequences in sorted samples from the same patient. Diversity changes from C1D1 to C4D1 were tested in paired samples using Wilcoxon tests. The immuneACCESS repertoire file appears here via TCRdb, limited to in-frame rearrangements. These files lack a portion of the clones; in checked studies, under half of the deficit traces to unresolved V genes, and the cause of the others is not known. D and trimming were read from the DNA, whereas the V and J calls and clone size are those reported in that table. The table for this sample lists roughly 140,000 clones; about four fifths of them were counted only once. 7% to 9.5% of the sample belongs to the ten largest clones.

The data stem from a study of PD-1 blockade in classical Hodgkin lymphoma (TCRdb year 2020). In the study overall: Nivolumab dosing was 3 mg/kg intravenously every 2 weeks, continuing until either disease progression or unacceptable toxicity. The study used CyTOF and TCR beta sequencing to define a peripheral blood immune signature of response to PD-1 blockade in classical Hodgkin lymphoma. General conclusions and limits of the study: Baseline TCR diversity was reported as lower in newly diagnosed patients than in healthy donors, and lower still in relapsed/refractory patients. A significant rise by C4D1 was seen in CD4+ but not CD8+ TCR diversity (p=0.0027 vs p=0.16), with the rise being most apparent in complete responders (p=0.02). Only a single clinical trial cohort was studied, and what caused the repertoire differences, possibly disease activity or prior therapy, remained undefined. Lower diversity was observed in patients in whom nivolumab was started less than 1 year after ASCT, and these patients were excluded from later analyses so that confounding by immune reconstitution would be avoided. Trial patients with a complete response had baseline diversity similar to that of newly diagnosed patients, while partial responders and progressors had significantly lower diversity.

This sequence was found in a human donor with classical Hodgkin lymphoma. The rearrangement joined TRBV7-2 to TRBJ2-7, with the D gene not clear enough to name. Sequences were derived from peripheral blood mononuclear cells (PBMCs), sampled before the second cycle of nivolumab. CDR3 loop: CASSFLSSYEQYF. DNA sequence: TGTGCCAGCAGCTTTCTTAGCTCCTACGAGCAGTACTTC.